The T cell receptor (beta chain) described here comes from a study of T cells after posttransplantation cyclophosphamide. This clone was seen at least ten times. Some clones are missing from TCRdb's copy, which holds only in-frame ones; the method was immunoSEQ multiplex PCR. The specimen has some 35,000 clones, none found just once. The CDR3 runs to 16 residues. Trimming left V 5 bases short and J 0 bases short, with 17 bases between. Germline V gene sequence: CDR1 SGHVS, CDR2 FNYEAQ. The chain carries TRBV7-6 and TRBJ2-7; D is perhaps TRBD1 (6 bases). This sequence originates from a man aged 25 to 45 in good health and a related stem cell transplant donor. The sequencing sample was made of PBMCs. The DNA of the CDR3 is TGTGCCAGCAGCCCCCGGACAGCTCATCTCTCCTACGAGCAGTACTTC. Protein sequence: CASSPRTAHLSYEQYF.